This passage covers 7 T cell receptor beta chains from one sample sequenced in a study of T cell repertoires and HLA-DP antigens. Here immunoSEQ multiplex PCR was the method, and the copy in TCRdb shows in-frame clones only, minus some. Among about 120,000 clones listed, nearly 95% were seen once. Their antigen targets remain unknown. Sequencing was performed on CD4+ T cells from PBMCs. The receptors shown here come from a woman aged 18-29 years in good health and CMV-seronegative.

The chain has TRBV28 and TRBJ2-1; D not resolved. Germline V gives CDR1 MDHEN, CDR2 SYDVKM. V lost 3 bases, J lost 1 base, and 1 base lay in between. The CDR3 consists of 12 residues. CDR3 protein: CASSLSYNEQFF. DNA of the CDR3: TGTGCCAGCAGTTTGTCCTACAATGAGCAGTTCTTC.

V is TRBV7-9 and J is TRBJ2-5; 8 bases match TRBD2. V shed 1 base, J shed 1 base, and the junction held 2 bases outside the gene matches. Per the germline V gene, CDR1 is SEHNR and CDR2 is FQNEAQ (reference sequence). The CDR3 spans 15 residues. In DNA, the CDR3 is TGTGCCAGCAGCTTAGTCGCGGGGGGCCAAGAGACCCAGTACTTC. This sequence encodes CASSLVAGGQETQYF.

A remark on this clone: The junction shows a germline mismatch at one end, possibly a read error. The chain employs TRBV7-7 and TRBJ2-2; D may match TRBD1 or TRBD2 (5 bases each). Germline values: CDR1 SSHAT, CDR2 FNYEAQ (reference sequence). CDR3 length equals 16 residues. CDR3 region: CASSKGRRPDTGELFF. The CDR3 DNA reads as TGTGCTAGCAGCAAGGGACGACGACCAGACACCGGGGAGCTGTTTTTT.

The chain uses TRBV6-1 and TRBJ2-1; 8 bases line up with TRBD1. Losses at the gene ends were 6 bases for V and 5 bases for J; bases not matched to a gene: 9. Germline CDR1 MNHNS, CDR2 SASEGT. The CDR3 sequence is 15 residues long. The CDR3 bases are TGTGCCAGCAGCGTAGGACAGGGAATTCACAATGAGCAGTTCTTC. It specifies CASSVGQGIHNEQFF.

The genes are TRBV7-3 and TRBJ2-1, with D uncertain. The CDR3 has 13 residues. V lost 8 bases, J lost 0 bases, and 8 bases lay in between. Germline-derived CDR1 and CDR2 are SGHTA and FQGTGA. This CDR3 reads CASGVGSYNEQFF. The CDR3 nucleotides are TGTGCCAGCGGCGTCGGCTCCTACAATGAGCAGTTCTTC.

The V call is TRBV7-2, the J call TRBJ1-1; D unresolved. The CDR3 loop spans 13 amino acids. Deletions cut 2 bases from V and 5 bases from J, with 9 bases between. The germline V gene has CDR1 SGHTA and CDR2 FQGNSA. CDR3 loop: CASSLRWGTEAFF. CDR3 in DNA: TGTGCCAGCAGCTTACGGTGGGGAACTGAAGCTTTCTTT.

V gene TRBV30 combines with J gene TRBJ2-5; tentatively, D is TRBD2 (5 bases). Per the germline V gene, CDR1 is GTSNPN and CDR2 is SVGIG (reference sequence). The CDR3 is 11 amino acids. V was clipped by 3 bases and J by 13 bases, with 15 bases between them. The CDR3 DNA is TGTGCCTGGAGGTCGGAGGTCAGTTCGTACTTC. It specifies CAWRSEVSSYF.